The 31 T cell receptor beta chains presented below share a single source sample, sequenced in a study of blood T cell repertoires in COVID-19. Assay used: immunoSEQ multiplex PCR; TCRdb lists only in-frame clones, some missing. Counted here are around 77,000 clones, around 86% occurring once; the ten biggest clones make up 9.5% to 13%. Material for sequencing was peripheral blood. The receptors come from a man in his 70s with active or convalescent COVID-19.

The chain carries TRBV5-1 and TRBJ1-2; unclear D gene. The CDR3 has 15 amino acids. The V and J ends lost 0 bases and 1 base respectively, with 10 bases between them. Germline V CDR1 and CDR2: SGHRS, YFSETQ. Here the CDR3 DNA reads TGCGCCAGCAGCTTGGAATCAGGAAGTAACTATGGCTACACCTTC. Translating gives CASSLESGSNYGYTF. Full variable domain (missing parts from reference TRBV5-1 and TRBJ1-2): KAGVTQTPRYLIKTRGQQVTLSCSPISGHRSVSWYQQTPGQGLQFLFEYFSETQRNKGNFPGRFSGRQFSNSRSEMNVSTLELGDSALYLCASSLESGSNYGYTFGSGTRLTVV.

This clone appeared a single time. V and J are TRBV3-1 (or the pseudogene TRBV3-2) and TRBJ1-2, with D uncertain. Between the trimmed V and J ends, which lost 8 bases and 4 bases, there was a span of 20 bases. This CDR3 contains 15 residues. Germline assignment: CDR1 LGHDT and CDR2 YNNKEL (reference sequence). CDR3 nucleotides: TGTGCCAGCCTCCCGGGAGGGCTATCGTCCTATGGCTACACCTTC. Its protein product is CASLPGGLSSYGYTF.

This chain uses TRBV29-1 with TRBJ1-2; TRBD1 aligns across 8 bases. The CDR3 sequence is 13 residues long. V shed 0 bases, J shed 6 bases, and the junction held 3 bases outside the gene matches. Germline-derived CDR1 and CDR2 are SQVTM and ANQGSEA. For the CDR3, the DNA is TGCAGCGTTGAAGATCACAGGGGGGATGGCTACACCTTC. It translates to CSVEDHRGDGYTF.

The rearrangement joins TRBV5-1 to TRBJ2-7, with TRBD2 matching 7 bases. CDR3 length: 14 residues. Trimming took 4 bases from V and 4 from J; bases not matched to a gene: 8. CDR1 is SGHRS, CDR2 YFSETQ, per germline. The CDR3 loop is CASSPAPGGYEQYF. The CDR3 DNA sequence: TGCGCCAGCAGCCCCGCACCGGGAGGATACGAGCAGTACTTC.

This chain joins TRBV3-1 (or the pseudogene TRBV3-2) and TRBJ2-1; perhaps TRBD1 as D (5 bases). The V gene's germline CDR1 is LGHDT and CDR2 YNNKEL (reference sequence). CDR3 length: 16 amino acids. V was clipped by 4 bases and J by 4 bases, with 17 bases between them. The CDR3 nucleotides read TGTGCCAGCAGCCTCTACCAGATGGGGCCTTACAATGAGCAGTTCTTC. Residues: CASSLYQMGPYNEQFF.

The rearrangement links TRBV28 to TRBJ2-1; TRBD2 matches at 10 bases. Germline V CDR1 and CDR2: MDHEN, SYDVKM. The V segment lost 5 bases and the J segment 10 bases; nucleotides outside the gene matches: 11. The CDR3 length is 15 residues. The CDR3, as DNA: TGTGCCAGCAGTGTTATAGCGGGAGGAACCATGGAGCAGTTCTTC. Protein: CASSVIAGGTMEQFF.

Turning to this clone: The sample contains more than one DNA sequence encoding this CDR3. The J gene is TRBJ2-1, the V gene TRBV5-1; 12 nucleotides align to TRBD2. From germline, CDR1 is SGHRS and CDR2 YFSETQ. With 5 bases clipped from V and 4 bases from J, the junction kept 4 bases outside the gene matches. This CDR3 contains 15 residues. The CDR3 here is CASSPGTSGYNEQFF. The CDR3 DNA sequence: TGCGCCAGCAGTCCCGGGACTAGCGGGTACAATGAGCAGTTCTTC. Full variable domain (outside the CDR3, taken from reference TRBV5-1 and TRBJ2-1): KAGVTQTPRYLIKTRGQQVTLSCSPISGHRSVSWYQQTPGQGLQFLFEYFSETQRNKGNFPGRFSGRQFSNSRSEMNVSTLELGDSALYLCASSPGTSGYNEQFFGPGTRLTVL.

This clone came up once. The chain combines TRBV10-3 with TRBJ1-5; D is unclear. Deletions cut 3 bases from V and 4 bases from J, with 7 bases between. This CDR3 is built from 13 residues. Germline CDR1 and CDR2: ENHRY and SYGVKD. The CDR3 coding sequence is TGTGCCATCAGTGAACTTGAGAATCAGCCCCAGCATTTT. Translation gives CAISELENQPQHF.

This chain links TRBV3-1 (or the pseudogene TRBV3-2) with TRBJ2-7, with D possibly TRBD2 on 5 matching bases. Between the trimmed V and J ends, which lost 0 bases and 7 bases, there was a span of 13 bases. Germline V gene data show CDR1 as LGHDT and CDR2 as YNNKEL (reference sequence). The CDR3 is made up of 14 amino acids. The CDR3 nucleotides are TGTGCCAGCAGCCAAGATCTGGTGGGGAGAGAGCAGTACTTC. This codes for CASSQDLVGREQYF.

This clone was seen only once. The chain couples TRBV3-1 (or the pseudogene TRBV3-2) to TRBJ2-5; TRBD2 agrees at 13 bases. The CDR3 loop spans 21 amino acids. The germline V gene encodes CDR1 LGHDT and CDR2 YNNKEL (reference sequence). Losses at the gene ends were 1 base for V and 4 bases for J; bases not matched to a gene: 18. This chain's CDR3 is CASSQVSGRLAGGGVRETQYF. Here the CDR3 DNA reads TGTGCCAGCAGCCAAGTGAGTGGTCGACTAGCGGGAGGCGGGGTTCGAGAGACCCAGTACTTC.

Here the CDR3 DNA reads TGTGCCAGCAGTTCACAGGGGAGGAGAGAGACCCAGTACTTC. Translation gives CASSSQGRRETQYF. This chain links TRBV27 with TRBJ2-5; possible D gene TRBD1, 7 bases. The CDR3 runs to 14 residues. Germline lookup yields CDR1 MNHEY and CDR2 SMNVEV (reference sequence). The V end lost 4 bases, the J end lost 4 bases, and 13 bases lay between the germline ends.

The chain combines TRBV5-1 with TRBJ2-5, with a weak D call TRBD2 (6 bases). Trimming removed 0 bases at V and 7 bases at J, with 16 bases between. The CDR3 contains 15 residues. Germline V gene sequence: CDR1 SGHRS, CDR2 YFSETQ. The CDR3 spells CASSLEGLRTGTQYF. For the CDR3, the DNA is TGCGCCAGCAGCTTGGAAGGACTAAGAACGGGGACCCAGTACTTC.

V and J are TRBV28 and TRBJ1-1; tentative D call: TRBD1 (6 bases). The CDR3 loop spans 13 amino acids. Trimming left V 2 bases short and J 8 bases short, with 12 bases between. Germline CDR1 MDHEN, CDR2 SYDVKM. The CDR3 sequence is CASSLSPGAEAFF. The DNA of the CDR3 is TGTGCCAGCAGTTTAAGCCCAGGGGCAGAAGCTTTCTTT.

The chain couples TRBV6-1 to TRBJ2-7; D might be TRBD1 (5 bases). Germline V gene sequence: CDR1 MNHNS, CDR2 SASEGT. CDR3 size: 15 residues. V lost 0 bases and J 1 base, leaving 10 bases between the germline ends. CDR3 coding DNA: TGTGCCAGCAGTGAAGCGGGAAGGGGATCCTACGAGCAGTACTTC. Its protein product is CASSEAGRGSYEQYF.

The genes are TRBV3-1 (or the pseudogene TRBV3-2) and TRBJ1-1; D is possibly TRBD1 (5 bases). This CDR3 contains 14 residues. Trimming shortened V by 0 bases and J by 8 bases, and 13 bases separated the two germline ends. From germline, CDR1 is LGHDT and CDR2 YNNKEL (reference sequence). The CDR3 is CASSQETGAYEAFF. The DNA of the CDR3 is TGTGCCAGCAGCCAAGAAACAGGTGCCTACGAAGCTTTCTTT.

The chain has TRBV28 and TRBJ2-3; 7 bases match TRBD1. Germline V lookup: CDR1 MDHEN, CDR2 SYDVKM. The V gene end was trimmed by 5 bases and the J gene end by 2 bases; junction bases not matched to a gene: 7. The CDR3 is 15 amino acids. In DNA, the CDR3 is TGTGCCAGCAGTGGGACAGTCTTTTCCACAGATACGCAGTATTTT. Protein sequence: CASSGTVFSTDTQYF.

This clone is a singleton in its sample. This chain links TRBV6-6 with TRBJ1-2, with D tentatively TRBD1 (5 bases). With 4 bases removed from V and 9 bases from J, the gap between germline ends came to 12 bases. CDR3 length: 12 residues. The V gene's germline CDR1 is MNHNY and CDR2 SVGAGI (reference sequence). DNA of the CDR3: TGTGCCAGCAGTTTACAGGAAAACCGCTACACCTTC. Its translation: CASSLQENRYTF.

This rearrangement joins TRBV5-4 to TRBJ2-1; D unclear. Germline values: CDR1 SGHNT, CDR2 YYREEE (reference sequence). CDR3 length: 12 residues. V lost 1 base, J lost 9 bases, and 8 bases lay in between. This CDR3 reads CASSLSVGEQFF. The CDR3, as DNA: TGTGCCAGCAGCTTGAGCGTCGGTGAGCAGTTCTTC. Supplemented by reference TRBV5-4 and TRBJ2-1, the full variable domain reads ETGVTQSPTHLIKTRGQQVTLRCSSQSGHNTVSWYQQALGQGPQFIFQYYREEENGRGNFPPRFSGLQFPNYSSELNVNALELDDSALYLCASSLSVGEQFFGPGTRLTVL.

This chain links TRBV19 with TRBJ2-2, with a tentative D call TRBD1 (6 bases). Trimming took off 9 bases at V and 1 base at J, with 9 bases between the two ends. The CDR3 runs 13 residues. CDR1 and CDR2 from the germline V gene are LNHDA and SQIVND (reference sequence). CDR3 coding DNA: TGTGCCAGCAGGACAGTGAACACCGGGGAGCTGTTTTTT. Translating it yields CASRTVNTGELFF.

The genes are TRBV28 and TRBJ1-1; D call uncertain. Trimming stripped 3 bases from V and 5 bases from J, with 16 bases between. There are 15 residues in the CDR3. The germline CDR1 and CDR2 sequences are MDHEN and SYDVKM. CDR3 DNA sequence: TGTGCCAGCAGTTTGCCGGGGAGTAGAGTAACTGAAGCTTTCTTT. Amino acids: CASSLPGSRVTEAFF.

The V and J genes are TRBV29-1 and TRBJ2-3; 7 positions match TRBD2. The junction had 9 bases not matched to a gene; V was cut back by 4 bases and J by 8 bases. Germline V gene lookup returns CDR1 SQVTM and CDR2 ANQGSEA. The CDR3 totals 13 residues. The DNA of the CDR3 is TGCAGCGTTGGGCCCGCGGGAGCGCGTACGCAGTATTTT. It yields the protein CSVGPAGARTQYF.

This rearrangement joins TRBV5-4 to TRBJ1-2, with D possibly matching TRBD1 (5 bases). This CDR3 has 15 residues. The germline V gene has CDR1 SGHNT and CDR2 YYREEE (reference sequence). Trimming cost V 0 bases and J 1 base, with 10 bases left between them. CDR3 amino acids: CASSLAGQGNYGYTF. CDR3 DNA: TGTGCCAGCAGCTTGGCCGGGCAGGGTAACTATGGCTACACCTTC.

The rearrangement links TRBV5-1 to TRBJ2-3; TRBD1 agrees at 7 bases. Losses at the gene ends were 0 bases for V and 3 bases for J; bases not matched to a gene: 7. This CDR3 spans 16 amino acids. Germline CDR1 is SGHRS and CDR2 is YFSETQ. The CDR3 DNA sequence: TGCGCCAGCAGCTTGGGGAAGGCAGGGGGAACAGATACGCAGTATTTT. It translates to CASSLGKAGGTDTQYF.

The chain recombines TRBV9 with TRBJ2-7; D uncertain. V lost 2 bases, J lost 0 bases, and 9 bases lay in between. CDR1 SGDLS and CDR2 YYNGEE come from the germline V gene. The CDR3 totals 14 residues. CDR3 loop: CASSVGPDSYEQYF. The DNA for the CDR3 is TGTGCCAGCAGCGTCGGTCCTGACTCCTACGAGCAGTACTTC.

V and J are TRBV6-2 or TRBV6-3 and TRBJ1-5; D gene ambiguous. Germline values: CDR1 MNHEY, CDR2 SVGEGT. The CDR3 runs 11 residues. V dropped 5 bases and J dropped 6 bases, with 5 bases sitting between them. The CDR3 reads CASSPGQPQHF. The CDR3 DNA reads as TGTGCCAGCAGTCCCGGTCAGCCCCAGCATTTT.

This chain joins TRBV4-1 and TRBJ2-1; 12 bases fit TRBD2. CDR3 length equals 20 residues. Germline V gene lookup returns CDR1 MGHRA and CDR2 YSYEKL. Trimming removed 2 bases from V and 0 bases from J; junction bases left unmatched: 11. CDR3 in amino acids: CASSQRPGGLAGSSYNEQFF. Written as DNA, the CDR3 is TGCGCCAGCAGCCAACGTCCCGGAGGACTAGCGGGGAGCTCCTACAATGAGCAGTTCTTC.

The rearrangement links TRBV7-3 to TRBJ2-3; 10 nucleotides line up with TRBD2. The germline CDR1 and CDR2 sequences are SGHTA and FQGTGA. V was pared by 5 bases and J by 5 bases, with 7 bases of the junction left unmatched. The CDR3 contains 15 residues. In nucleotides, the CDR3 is TGTGCCAGCAGCATCAAACTAGCGGGAATAGATACGCAGTATTTT. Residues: CASSIKLAGIDTQYF.

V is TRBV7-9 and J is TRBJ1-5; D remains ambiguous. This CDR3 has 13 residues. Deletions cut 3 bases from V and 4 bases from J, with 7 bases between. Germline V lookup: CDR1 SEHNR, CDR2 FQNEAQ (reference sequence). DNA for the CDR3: TGTGCCAGCAGCTTTAACGAGAATCAGCCCCAGCATTTT. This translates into CASSFNENQPQHF.

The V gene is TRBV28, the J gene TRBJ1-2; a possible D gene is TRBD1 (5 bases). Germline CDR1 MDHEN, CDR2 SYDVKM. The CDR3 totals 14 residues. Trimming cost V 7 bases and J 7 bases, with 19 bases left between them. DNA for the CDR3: TGTGCCAGCACCCCTTTAAGCACAGGTAGTGGCTACACCTTC. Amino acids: CASTPLSTGSGYTF.

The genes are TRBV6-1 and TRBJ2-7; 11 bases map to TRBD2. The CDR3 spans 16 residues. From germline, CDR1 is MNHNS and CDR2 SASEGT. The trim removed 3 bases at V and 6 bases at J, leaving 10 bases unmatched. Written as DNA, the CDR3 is TGTGCCAGCAGTGAGCCCGGGACTAGCGGAACCGTCGAGCAGTACTTC. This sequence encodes CASSEPGTSGTVEQYF.

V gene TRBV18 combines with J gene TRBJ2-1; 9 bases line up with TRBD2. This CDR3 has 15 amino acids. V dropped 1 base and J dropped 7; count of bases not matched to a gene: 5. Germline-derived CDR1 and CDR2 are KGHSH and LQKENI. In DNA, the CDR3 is TGTGCCAGCTCACCACGCGGCCTAGCGGGAAATGAGCAGTTCTTC. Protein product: CASSPRGLAGNEQFF.